The clone carrying this T cell receptor beta chain is classed as medium-sized by frequency. The sample originates from a study of T cells in severe cutaneous drug reactions. Germline V CDR1 and CDR2: DFQATT, SNEGSKA (reference sequence). The length of the CDR3 is 17 residues. The donors had carbamazepine-induced Stevens-Johnson syndrome or toxic epidermal necrolysis. TCR subtype-specific primers in iRepertoire multiplex PCR prepared libraries for bulk and single-cell sequencing. TCRdb re-called the multiplex PCR reads; one entry per CDR3 protein, DNA not given. The sample totals 10,000 or so distinct CDR3 sequences; its top ten clones hold 21%.

The sample was cells from a skin blister. The TCR comes from a human donor with Stevens-Johnson syndrome, a severe cutaneous drug reaction. The chain is built from TRBV20-1 and TRBJ2-5. CDR3 residues: CSARATAFRGVQETQYF.